The rows below give T cell receptor beta chains drawn from one sample of a study of blood T cell repertoires in COVID-19. Generated by immunoSEQ multiplex PCR, the TCRdb table keeps only in-frame clones and is missing some. The sample records 50,000 to 75,000 clones, roughly 92% being singletons. Sequenced sample: peripheral blood. These receptors originate from a man between 65 and 79 years old with active COVID-19. Both conserved end residues are part of each CDR3. The order of the fields is J gene, V gene, CDR3 protein.

>TRBJ2-5|TRBV7-9
CASSLGTTYQETQYF
>TRBJ2-1|TRBV3-1/TRBV3-2
CASSQETGTYNEQFF
>TRBJ2-2|TRBV7-6
CASSPPGPRDGTGELFF
>TRBJ1-5|TRBV10-3
CAISESLGRGGQPQHF
>TRBJ2-5|TRBV7-8
CASSLTTGGTQYF
>TRBJ1-5|TRBV7-9
CASSLGHNQPQHF
>TRBJ1-5|TRBV4-2
CASSLGTGGNQPQHF
>TRBJ2-3|TRBV5-4
CASSLGATATDTQYF
>TRBJ1-6|TRBV6-6
CASTTQGQDNSPLHF
>TRBJ2-1|TRBV24-1
CATSGLGGGTYNEQFF
>TRBJ1-2|TRBV4-2
CASTPSQDDGYTF
>TRBJ1-1|TRBV27
CASSLLQGASSEAFF
>TRBJ2-6|TRBV4-3
CASSQGWGPGANVLTF
>TRBJ1-1|TRBV19
CASTDRGTSTEAFF